This T cell receptor (beta chain) was profiled in a study of identical twins. Points from the study as a whole: Researchers reported weaker excess twin sharing in beta out-of-frame sequences.

TCRdb redid the calling of the 5' RACE reads with MiXCR, one entry per CDR3 protein. The table has hundreds of thousands of distinct CDR3 sequences, 10% to 15% seen once; the top ten hold about 7%. For this clonotype: Its cognate antigen is unknown.

This sample was shared with a second study, whose subject was yellow fever vaccine responses in identical twins.

This receptor was obtained from a woman younger than 35 in good health. The sequenced sample was CD8+ T cells sorted from blood.

The DNA for the CDR3 is TGTGCCAGCAGCTCCCCGAGGACAGGGAGTAAGGGTGAAAAACTGTTTTTT. Amino acids: CASSSPRTGSKGEKLFF. The rearrangement links TRBV7-6 to TRBJ1-4; 8 bases are shared with TRBD1. In germline, CDR1 is SGHVS, CDR2 FNYEAQ. J lost 7 bases, V lost 4 bases, and 14 bases had no gene match. This CDR3 has 17 residues.